This entry features one T cell receptor beta chain sequence. Its specificity is not known. A read error is possible here, since a much larger clone lies one base away. TCRdb re-analysed the 5' RACE reads in MiXCR, keeping a single row per CDR3 protein. Among 320,000 or so distinct CDR3 sequences listed, roughly 8.4% were seen once. The entry originates in a study of T cells after yellow fever vaccination. Notes on the study in general: The secondary T-cell response peaked on day 5, not day 15, but was weaker.

The CDR3 is made up of 16 amino acids. CDR1 is DFQATT, CDR2 SNEGSKA, per germline (reference sequence). The specimen comprised PBMCs, sampled roughly seven weeks after the first yellow fever vaccination. The rearrangement links TRBV20-1 to TRBJ2-1, with a weak D call TRBD2 (6 bases). This sequence was found in a man aged 18 to 35 who received the YFV17D yellow fever vaccine. CDR3 in amino acids: CCARDRAGLLTNEQFF. The CDR3 coding sequence is TGCTGTGCTAGAGATCGGGCGGGACTCCTTACCAATGAGCAGTTCTTC.